A selection of T cell receptor beta chains follows, all from one sample in a study of blood T cell repertoires in COVID-19. Sequenced by immunoSEQ multiplex PCR; TCRdb stores in-frame clones only, minus some. Seen here are under 85,000 clones, roughly four fifths observed once, and the top ten hold approximately 29%. Sequenced: peripheral blood. The receptors come from a woman older than 75 with active or convalescent COVID-19. Each CDR3 is given with its conserved first and last residue. Each record gives: V gene, J gene, D gene, clone size, CDR3 protein, CDR3 DNA. A D gene is named only where the DNA matches it firmly. Size values are once, few and many counts, or a class for expanded clones, and some rows have none.

TRBV7-9	TRBJ2-7	-	-	CASSSDQGGLSEQYF	TGTGCCAGCAGCTCCGATCAGGGAGGACTGAGCGAGCAGTACTTC
TRBV20-1	TRBJ1-2	-	-	CSARAERGYTF	TGCAGTGCTAGAGCTGAGAGGGGCTACACCTTC
TRBV28	TRBJ2-2	TRBD2	many	CASSYWQGLAGSGTGELFF	TGTGCCAGCAGTTATTGGCAGGGACTAGCGGGGTCGGGCACCGGGGAGCTGTTTTTT
TRBV2	TRBJ2-1	-	few	CASSPRVSYEQFF	TGTGCCAGCAGCCCCCGGGTTTCGTATGAGCAGTTCTTC
TRBV7-2	TRBJ2-3	TRBD2	-	CASSPRIGLAGVSF	TGTGCCAGCAGCCCCCGAATCGGACTAGCGGGGGTTTCATTT
TRBV10-3	TRBJ2-3	-	few	CAISDRSTDTQYF	TGTGCCATCAGTGACAGATCCACAGATACGCAGTATTTT
TRBV28	TRBJ1-3	-	-	CASSPPGGIGSGNTIYF	TGTGCCAGCAGTCCCCCCGGGGGGATTGGCTCTGGAAACACCATATATTTT
TRBV2	TRBJ1-6	TRBD1	-	CASSPQGAFLNSPLHF	TGTGCCAGCAGCCCACAGGGGGCTTTCCTAAATTCACCCCTCCACTTT
TRBV20-1	TRBJ2-5	TRBD2	few	CSASNLAGGAETQYF	TGCAGTGCTAGTAATCTAGCGGGGGGAGCGGAGACCCAGTACTTC
TRBV7-3	TRBJ2-3	-	-	CASSNRDTDTQYF	TGTGCCAGCAGCAACCGGGACACAGATACGCAGTATTTT
TRBV6-6	TRBJ2-1	TRBD2	-	CASSSPLSGVGNEQFF	TGTGCCAGCAGCAGTCCCCTTAGCGGGGTGGGCAATGAGCAGTTCTTC
TRBV6-2/TRBV6-3	TRBJ2-7	-	-	CASSYGGLQYF	TGTGCCAGCAGTTACGGAGGGTTGCAGTACTTC
TRBV27	TRBJ2-7	TRBD1	-	CASSLNRGTHEQYF	TGTGCCAGCAGTTTAAACAGGGGGACCCACGAGCAGTACTTC
TRBV9	TRBJ1-2	-	once	CASSVSQESYGYTF	TGTGCCAGCAGCGTTTCACAGGAGAGCTATGGCTACACCTTC
TRBV7-2	TRBJ1-1	-	-	CASSRDNMNTEAFF	TGTGCCAGCAGCCGGGACAACATGAACACTGAAGCTTTCTTT
TRBV18	TRBJ2-5	-	-	CASSPLGYRETQYF	TGTGCCAGCTCACCACTCGGGTACCGAGAGACCCAGTACTTC
TRBV4-3	TRBJ1-2	TRBD1	-	CASSQGTGNGGYTF	TGCGCCAGCAGCCAAGGGACAGGGAACGGTGGCTACACCTTC
TRBV7-9	TRBJ2-6	TRBD1	few	CASIYDTGAPVLTF	TGTGCCAGCATCTACGACACAGGGGCCCCCGTCCTGACTTTC
TRBV18	TRBJ1-2	-	-	CASSPPGPGGRGYTF	TGTGCCAGCTCACCACCCGGTCCGGGAGGAAGGGGCTACACCTTC
TRBV19	TRBJ1-5	-	-	CASSMSSAQHF	TGTGCCAGTAGTATGAGCTCTGCCCAGCATTTT
TRBV21-1	TRBJ1-5	-	-	CASSPPRLTDDNQPQHF	TGTGCCAGCAGCCCTCCAAGACTGACAGATGACAATCAGCCCCAGCATTTT
TRBV5-6	TRBJ2-2	-	-	CASSEPGLLTGELFF	TGTGCCAGCAGCGAGCCGGGACTCTTAACCGGGGAGCTGTTTTTT
TRBV7-9	TRBJ2-7	TRBD1	-	CASSWDSKRDEQYF	TGTGCCAGCAGCTGGGACAGTAAACGGGACGAGCAGTACTTC
TRBV24-1	TRBJ2-2	-	once	CATYNRGSLFF	TGTGCCACCTATAATCGGGGGTCGCTGTTTTTT
TRBV5-1	TRBJ2-7	TRBD1	-	CASSVPGTGSYEQYF	TGCGCCAGCAGTGTTCCCGGGACAGGCTCCTACGAGCAGTACTTC
TRBV20-1	TRBJ1-2	-	-	CSASEGRGYGYTF	TGCAGTGCTAGTGAAGGGAGGGGCTATGGCTACACCTTC
TRBV19	TRBJ1-5	-	few	CASSIGPGVGPGNQPQHF	TGTGCCAGTAGTATAGGCCCGGGGGTGGGCCCCGGCAATCAGCCCCAGCATTTT
TRBV21-1	TRBJ2-7	-	-	CASIPKEGQGSSEQYF	TGTGCCAGCATCCCAAAGGAGGGACAGGGATCAAGCGAGCAGTACTTC
TRBV21-1	TRBJ1-2	-	few	CASSNLGGLNYGYTF	TGTGCCAGCAGCAATTTAGGGGGATTAAACTATGGCTACACCTTC
TRBV14	TRBJ2-2	-	-	CASSQDRAFGELFF	TGTGCCAGCAGCCAAGACAGGGCGTTTGGGGAGCTGTTTTTT
TRBV30	TRBJ2-7	TRBD2	-	CAWSVLPLAGPSYEQYF	TGTGCCTGGAGTGTACTCCCCCTAGCGGGTCCTTCCTACGAGCAGTACTTC
TRBV7-2	TRBJ2-5	TRBD2	-	CASSLVPSGQETQYF	TGTGCCAGCAGCTTAGTTCCTAGCGGACAAGAGACCCAGTACTTC
TRBV7-2	TRBJ1-6	TRBD1	-	CASSFGTGTSPLHF	TGTGCCAGCAGCTTCGGGACAGGGACCTCACCCCTCCACTTT
TRBV7-8	TRBJ2-3	-	-	CASSELRTTDTQYF	TGTGCCAGCAGCGAACTCCGAACCACAGATACGCAGTATTTT
TRBV11-3	TRBJ2-2	-	-	CATSLNAGELFF	TGTGCCACCTCCCTAAATGCCGGGGAGCTGTTTTTT
TRBV5-1	TRBJ2-5	TRBD2	once	CASSPEGLAGSQETQYF	TGCGCCAGCAGCCCGGAGGGACTAGCGGGGAGTCAAGAGACCCAGTACTTC
TRBV5-1	TRBJ2-2	-	-	CASSLELIGTGELFF	TGCGCCAGCAGCTTGGAACTAATTGGGACCGGGGAGCTGTTTTTT
TRBV4-3	TRBJ1-6	-	-	CASSQTRQYNSPLHF	TGCGCCAGCAGCCAAACCCGACAGTATAATTCACCCCTCCACTTT
TRBV28	TRBJ2-3	TRBD2	-	CASSGTNVPSTDTQYF	TGTGCCAGCAGCGGGACTAACGTACCTAGCACAGATACGCAGTATTTT
TRBV7-8	TRBJ2-1	TRBD2	-	CASSFQTSGGAFDEQFF	TGTGCCAGCAGCTTCCAGACTAGCGGGGGGGCTTTTGATGAGCAGTTCTTC
TRBV2	TRBJ2-3	TRBD2	-	CASSSSGGFSSDTQYF	TGTGCCAGCAGTTCCTCCGGGGGGTTCAGCTCAGATACGCAGTATTTT
TRBV2	TRBJ2-7	-	-	CASFRDFTPYEQYF	TGTGCCAGCTTCAGGGACTTCACCCCCTACGAGCAGTACTTC
TRBV27	TRBJ2-1	TRBD2	-	CASRERGGQNEQFF	TGTGCCAGTAGGGAGCGGGGGGGACAGAATGAGCAGTTCTTC
TRBV5-8	TRBJ1-1	-	-	CASSPGLVLMNTEAFF	TGTGCCAGCAGCCCCGGACTGGTCTTAATGAACACTGAAGCTTTCTTT
TRBV6-2/TRBV6-3	TRBJ2-3	TRBD1	-	CASSSVGQGDRRADTQYF	TGTGCCAGCAGTTCGGTGGGACAGGGAGATCGTCGGGCAGATACGCAGTATTTT
TRBV21-1	TRBJ1-5	-	-	CASSTFGQGKTYSNQPQHF	TGTGCCAGCAGCACTTTCGGGCAGGGAAAAACTTATAGCAATCAGCCCCAGCATTTT
TRBV21-1	TRBJ1-5	-	-	CASSQMRGRQDNQPQHF	TGTGCCAGCAGCCAGATGAGGGGGCGGCAGGACAATCAGCCCCAGCATTTT
TRBV30	TRBJ1-3	TRBD1	few	CAWSRDSGSGNTIYF	TGTGCCTGGAGCCGGGACAGCGGCTCTGGAAACACCATATATTTT
TRBV18	TRBJ1-4	-	-	CASSQRLVEKLFF	TGTGCCAGCTCTCAAAGACTGGTGGAAAAACTGTTTTTT
TRBV5-5	TRBJ2-5	-	many	CASTPEGGGETQYF	TGTGCCAGCACCCCCGAGGGAGGGGGAGAGACCCAGTACTTC
TRBV6-4	TRBJ2-1	TRBD2	-	CASSLAGGPGNEQFF	TGTGCCAGCAGCCTAGCGGGGGGGCCGGGTAATGAGCAGTTCTTC
TRBV7-9	TRBJ2-7	-	-	CASSPSGWWYEQYF	TGTGCCAGCAGCCCATCAGGGTGGTGGTACGAGCAGTACTTC
TRBV6-5	TRBJ1-2	TRBD1	-	CASRLDGTAYGYTF	TGTGCCAGCAGACTTGACGGGACAGCCTATGGCTACACCTTC
TRBV30	TRBJ2-3	TRBD1	few	CAQGTGGDTDTQYF	TGTGCCCAGGGGACAGGGGGAGACACAGATACGCAGTATTTT
TRBV3-1/TRBV3-2	TRBJ2-7	-	few	CASSQTWEQYF	TGTGCCAGCAGCCAGACTTGGGAGCAGTACTTC
TRBV11-2	TRBJ1-3	-	-	CASSSISRNTIYF	TGTGCCAGCAGCTCGATTTCTAGAAACACCATATATTTT